This record concerns one T cell receptor beta chain sequence. The antigen remains undetermined. Unique molecular identifiers had been added to the TCR beta cDNA libraries. TCRdb called the PCR reads again in MiXCR, with one record for every CDR3 protein. Here the sample spans roughly 800,000 distinct CDR3 sequences, about 50% being singletons. This CDR3 comprises 15 residues. V lost 10 bases to trimming and J lost 9 bases; unmatched junction nucleotides: 14. CDR1 ENHRY and CDR2 SYGVKD come from the germline V gene. The data originate from a study of post-analysis software for immune sequencing data. Study conclusions and caveats: When patients were compared with controls, about 5 TRBV segments were more frequent, TRBV5-6, TRBV5-1 and TRBV20-1 among them. Among multiple sclerosis patients, normalized Chao1 diversity was significantly below that of controls.

Sequencing was performed on blood. The V call is TRBV10-3, the J call TRBJ2-1, with 11 nucleotides matching TRBD2. The origin of this receptor is a girl between 10 and 17 years old with multiple sclerosis. The CDR3 protein is CATSPGTSGHSEQFF. The CDR3 nucleotides are TGTGCCACTTCACCGGGGACTAGCGGACACAGTGAGCAGTTCTTC.